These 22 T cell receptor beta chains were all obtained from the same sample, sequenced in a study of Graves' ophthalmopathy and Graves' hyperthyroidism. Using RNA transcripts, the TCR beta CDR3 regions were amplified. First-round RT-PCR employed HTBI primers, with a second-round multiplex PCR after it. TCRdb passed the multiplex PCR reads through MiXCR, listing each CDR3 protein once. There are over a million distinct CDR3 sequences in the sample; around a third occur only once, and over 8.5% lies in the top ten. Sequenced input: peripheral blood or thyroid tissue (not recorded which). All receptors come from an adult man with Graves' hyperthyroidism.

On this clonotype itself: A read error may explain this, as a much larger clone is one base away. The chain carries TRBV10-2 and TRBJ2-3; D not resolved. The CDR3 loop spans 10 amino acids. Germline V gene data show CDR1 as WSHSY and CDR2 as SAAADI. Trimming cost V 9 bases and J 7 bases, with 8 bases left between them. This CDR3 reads CASGENTQYF. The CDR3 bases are TGCGCCAGTGGGGAAAATACGCAGTATTTT.

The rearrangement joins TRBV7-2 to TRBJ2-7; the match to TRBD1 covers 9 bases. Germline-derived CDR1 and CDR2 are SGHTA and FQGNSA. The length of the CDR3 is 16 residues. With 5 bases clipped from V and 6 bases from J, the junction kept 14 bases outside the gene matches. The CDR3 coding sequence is TGTGCCAGCAGCCATCCTTCAGCGGGACAGGGAGCCGAGCAGTACTTC. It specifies CASSHPSAGQGAEQYF.

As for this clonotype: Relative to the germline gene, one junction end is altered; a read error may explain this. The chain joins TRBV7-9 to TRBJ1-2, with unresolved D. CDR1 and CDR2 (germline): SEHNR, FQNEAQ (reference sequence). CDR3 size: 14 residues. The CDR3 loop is CASSQASVSYGYTF. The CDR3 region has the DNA TGCGCCAGCAGCCAAGCGTCTGTAAGCTATGGCTACACCTTC.

CDR3 protein: CSVAGSGIIDEQYF. CDR3 DNA: TGCAGCGTTGCAGGAAGCGGGATAATAGACGAGCAGTACTTC. The chain joins TRBV29-1 to TRBJ2-7; 7 nucleotides line up with TRBD2. The CDR3 is 14 amino acids. With V trimmed by 4 bases and J by 5 bases, 11 bases remained unmatched. The V gene's germline CDR1 is SQVTM and CDR2 ANQGSEA.

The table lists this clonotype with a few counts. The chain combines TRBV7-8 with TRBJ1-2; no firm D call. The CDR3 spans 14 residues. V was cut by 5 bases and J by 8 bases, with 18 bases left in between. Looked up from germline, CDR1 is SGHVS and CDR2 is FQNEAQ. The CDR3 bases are TGTGCCAGCAGCCCCAGGTCGGGTCCCAGCGGCTACACCTTC. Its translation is CASSPRSGPSGYTF. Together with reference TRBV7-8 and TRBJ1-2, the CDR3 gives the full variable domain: GAGVSQSPRYKVAKRGQDVALRCDPISGHVSLFWYQQALGQGPEFLTYFQNEAQLDKSGLPSDRFFAERPEGSVSTLKIQRTQQEDSAVYLCASSPRSGPSGYTFGSGTRLTVV.

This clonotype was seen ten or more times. In DNA form, the CDR3 reads TGTGCCAGCAGCCCAGCACGGGCCTACGAGCAGTACTTC. This gives the protein CASSPARAYEQYF. The rearrangement uses TRBV7-8 and TRBJ2-7; D call uncertain. The V and J ends lost 5 bases and 2 bases respectively, with 10 bases between them. Germline loops: CDR1 SGHVS, CDR2 FQNEAQ. The CDR3 extends over 13 amino acids.

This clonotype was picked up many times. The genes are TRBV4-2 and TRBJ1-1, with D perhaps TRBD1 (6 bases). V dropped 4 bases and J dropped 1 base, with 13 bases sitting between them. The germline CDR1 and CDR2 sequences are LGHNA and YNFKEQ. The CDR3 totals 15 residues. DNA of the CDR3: TGTGCCAGCAGCCCTGGTGGGGGGCCGAACACTGAAGCTTTCTTT. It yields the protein CASSPGGGPNTEAFF.

This CDR3 is CASSQVGGRQETQYF. Written as DNA, the CDR3 is TGTGCCAGCAGCCAAGTTGGCGGGAGACAAGAGACCCAGTACTTC. The genes are TRBV14 and TRBJ2-5; 7 positions match TRBD2. This CDR3 has 15 amino acids. Germline CDR1 SGHDN, CDR2 FVKESK. The J segment lost 2 bases and the V segment lost 1 base, leaving 4 bases of the junction unmatched. The variable domain in full, completed from reference TRBV14 and TRBJ2-5, reads EAGVTQFPSHSVIEKGQTVTLRCDPISGHDNLYWYRRVMGKEIKFLLHFVKESKQDESGMPNNRFLAERTGGTYSTLKVQPAELEDSGVYFCASSQVGGRQETQYFGPGTRLLVL.

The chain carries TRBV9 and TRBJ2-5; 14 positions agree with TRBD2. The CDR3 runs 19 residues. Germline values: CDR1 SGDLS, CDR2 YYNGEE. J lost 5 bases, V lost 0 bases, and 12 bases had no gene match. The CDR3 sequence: CASSVGTSGRPVDRETQYF. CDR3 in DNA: TGTGCCAGCAGCGTAGGGACTAGCGGGAGGCCCGTCGATCGCGAGACCCAGTACTTC.

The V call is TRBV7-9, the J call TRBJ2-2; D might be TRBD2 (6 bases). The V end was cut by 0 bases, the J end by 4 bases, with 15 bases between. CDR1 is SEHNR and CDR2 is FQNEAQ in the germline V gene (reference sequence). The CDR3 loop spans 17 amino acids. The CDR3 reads CASSLAGTWLGTGELFF. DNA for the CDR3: TGTGCCAGCAGCTTAGCCGGGACTTGGTTGGGCACCGGGGAGCTGTTTTTT.

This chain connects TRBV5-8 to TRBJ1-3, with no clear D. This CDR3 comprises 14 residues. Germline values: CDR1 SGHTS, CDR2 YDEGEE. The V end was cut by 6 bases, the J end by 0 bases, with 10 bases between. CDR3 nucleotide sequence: TGTGCCAGCACCGTGCGGGGCTCTGGAAACACCATATATTTT. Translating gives CASTVRGSGNTIYF. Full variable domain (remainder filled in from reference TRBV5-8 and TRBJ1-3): EAGVTQSPTHLIKTRGQQATLRCSPISGHTSVYWYQQALGLGLQFLLWYDEGEERNRGNFPPRFSGRQFPNYSSELNVNALELEDSALYLCASTVRGSGNTIYFGEGSWLTVV.

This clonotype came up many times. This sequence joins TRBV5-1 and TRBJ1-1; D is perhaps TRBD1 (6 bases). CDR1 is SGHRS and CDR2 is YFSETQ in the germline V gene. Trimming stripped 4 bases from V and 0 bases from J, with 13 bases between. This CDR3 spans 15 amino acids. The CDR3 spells CASSKDRTMNTEAFF. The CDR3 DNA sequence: TGCGCCAGCAGCAAGGACAGAACCATGAACACTGAAGCTTTCTTT.

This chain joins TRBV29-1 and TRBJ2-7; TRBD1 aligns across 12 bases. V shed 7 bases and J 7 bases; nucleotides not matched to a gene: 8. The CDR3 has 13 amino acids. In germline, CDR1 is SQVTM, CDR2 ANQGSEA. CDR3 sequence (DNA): TGCAGCGCCCGGGACAGGGGGCGCGGTGAGCAGTACTTC. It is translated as CSARDRGRGEQYF.

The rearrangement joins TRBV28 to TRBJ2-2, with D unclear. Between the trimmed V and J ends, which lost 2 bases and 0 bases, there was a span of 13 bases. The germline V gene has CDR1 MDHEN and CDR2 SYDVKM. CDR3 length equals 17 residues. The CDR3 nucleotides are TGTGCCAGCAGTTTAGTCTCTCAGCTCGCGAACACCGGGGAGCTGTTTTTT. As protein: CASSLVSQLANTGELFF.

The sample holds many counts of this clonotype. The CDR3 here is CASSMGTGTANSPLHF. The CDR3 DNA follows: TGTGCCAGTAGTATGGGAACCGGGACAGCCAATTCACCCCTCCACTTT. The rearrangement links TRBV19 to TRBJ1-6; 7 bases agree with TRBD1. Germline lookup yields CDR1 LNHDA and CDR2 SQIVND (reference sequence). With 3 bases clipped from V and 7 bases from J, the junction kept 9 bases outside the gene matches. The CDR3 has 16 amino acids.

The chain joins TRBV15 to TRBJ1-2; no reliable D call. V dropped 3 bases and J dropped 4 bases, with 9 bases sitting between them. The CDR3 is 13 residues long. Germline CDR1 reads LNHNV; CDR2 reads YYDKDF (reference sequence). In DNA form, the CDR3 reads TGTGCCACCAGCAGCAAAAGCGGCTATGGCTACACCTTC. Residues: CATSSKSGYGYTF.

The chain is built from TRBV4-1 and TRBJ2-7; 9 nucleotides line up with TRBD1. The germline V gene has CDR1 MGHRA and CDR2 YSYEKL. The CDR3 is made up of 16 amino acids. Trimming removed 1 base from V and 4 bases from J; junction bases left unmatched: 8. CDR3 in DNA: TGCGCCAGCAGCCAAGCGACTACAGGGGGCGCGTACGAGCAGTACTTC. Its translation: CASSQATTGGAYEQYF.

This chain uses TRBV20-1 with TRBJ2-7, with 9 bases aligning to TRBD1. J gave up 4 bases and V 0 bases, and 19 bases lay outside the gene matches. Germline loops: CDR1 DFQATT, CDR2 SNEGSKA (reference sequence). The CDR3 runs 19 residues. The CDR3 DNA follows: TGCAGTGCTAGAGATGGGTATGCCAAAGCCCCGGGACAGGGTTACGAGCAGTACTTC. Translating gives CSARDGYAKAPGQGYEQYF.

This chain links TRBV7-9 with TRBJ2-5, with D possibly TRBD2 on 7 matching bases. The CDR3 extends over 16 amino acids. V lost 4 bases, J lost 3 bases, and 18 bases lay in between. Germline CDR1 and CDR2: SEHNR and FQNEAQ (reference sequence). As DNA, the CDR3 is TGTGCCAGCAGCTCCCCAAAGAGGGGGGGCGAAGAGACCCAGTACTTC. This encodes CASSSPKRGGEETQYF.

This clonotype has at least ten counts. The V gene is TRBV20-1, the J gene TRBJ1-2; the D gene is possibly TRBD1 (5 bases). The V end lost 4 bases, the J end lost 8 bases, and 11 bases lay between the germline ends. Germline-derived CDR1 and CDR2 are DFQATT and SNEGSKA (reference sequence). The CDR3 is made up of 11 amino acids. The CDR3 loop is CSAKGSWGYTF. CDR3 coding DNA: TGCAGTGCTAAGGGGAGTTGGGGCTACACCTTC.

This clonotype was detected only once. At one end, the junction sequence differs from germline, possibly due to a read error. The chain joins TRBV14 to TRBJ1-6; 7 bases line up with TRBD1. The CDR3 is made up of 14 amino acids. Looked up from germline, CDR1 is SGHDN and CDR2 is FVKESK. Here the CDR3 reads CASSHAGGRSPLHF. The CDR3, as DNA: TGTGCTAGCAGCCATGCAGGGGGTAGATCACCCCTCCACTTT.

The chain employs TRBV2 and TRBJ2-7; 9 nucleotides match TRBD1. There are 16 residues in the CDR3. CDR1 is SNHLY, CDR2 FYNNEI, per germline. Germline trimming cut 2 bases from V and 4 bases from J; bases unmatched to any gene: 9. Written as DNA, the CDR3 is TGTGCCAGCAGTGAAACCGGGACAGGGAGGGCGTACGAGCAGTACTTC. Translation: CASSETGTGRAYEQYF.